A selection of T cell receptor beta chains follows, all from one sample in a study of shared clonotypes between healthy human individuals. The protocol was immunoSEQ multiplex PCR, while the TCRdb copy is restricted to in-frame clones and leaves out a portion. The sample yields approximately 1,000,000 clones, around 78% seen once. The material sequenced was memory CD4+ T cells from PBMCs. Source of these receptors: a young man in good health. Some clones in this sample may be carry-over from other donors' samples. CDR3s include the opening cysteine and the closing phenylalanine or tryptophan. A D gene is named only where the DNA matches it firmly. Size values are once, few and many counts, or a class for expanded clones, and some rows have none.

j_gene | abundance | v_gene | d_gene | CDR3nt | CDR3aa
TRBJ2-7 | few | TRBV28 | . | TGTGCCAGCAAGGACCGGGCCCGGTACGAGCAGTACTTC | CASKDRARYEQYF
TRBJ2-7 | . | TRBV18 | TRBD2 | TGTGCCAGCTCACCAACCGTTAGCACTAGCGGGATGGAGCAGTACTTC | CASSPTVSTSGMEQYF
TRBJ1-4 | few | TRBV19 | . | TGTGCCAGTAGTATTGAAGCAACTAATGAAAAACTGTTTTTT | CASSIEATNEKLFF
TRBJ2-7 | . | TRBV20-1 | . | TGCAGTGCACTAGCCGACGAGCAGTACTTC | CSALADEQYF
TRBJ2-7 | . | TRBV9 | TRBD1 | TGTGCCAGCAGCGTGACAGGGGGCTCGGTGGACGAGCAGTACTTC | CASSVTGGSVDEQYF
TRBJ2-5 | . | TRBV28 | . | TGTGCCAGCAGTTCCGCATCGCAGGGGAAGGAGACCCAGTACTTC | CASSSASQGKETQYF
TRBJ2-2 | once | TRBV5-1 | TRBD2 | TGCGCCAGCAGCTTTACTAGCGGGGTGACCGGGGAGCTGTTTTTT | CASSFTSGVTGELFF
TRBJ1-1 | . | TRBV29-1 | . | TGCAGCTTATCCCAGGCACAGTCGAACACTGAAGCTTTCTTT | CSLSQAQSNTEAFF
TRBJ2-7 | . | TRBV5-1 | TRBD2 | TGCGCCAGCAGCCAAGCCCCTAGCGGGAGGAAATACGAGCAGTACTTC | CASSQAPSGRKYEQYF
TRBJ1-3 | once | TRBV2 | . | TGTGCCAGCAGGTCGGACACGCGAAACACCATATATTTT | CASRSDTRNTIYF
TRBJ2-2 | . | TRBV7-2 | . | TGTGCCAGCACCCCAATGAGGAGGGTCGGCGGGGAGCTGTTTTTT | CASTPMRRVGGELFF
TRBJ2-7 | . | TRBV7-2 | TRBD2 | TGTGCCAGCAGCAACCCGGGGGGATACGAGCAGTACTTC | CASSNPGGYEQYF
TRBJ2-4 | . | TRBV9 | . | TGTGCCAGCAGCCCCGGTGGGAATGACTTAGCCAAAAACATTCAGTACTTC | CASSPGGNDLAKNIQYF
TRBJ1-1 | . | TRBV19 | . | TGTGCCAGTAGTATTAGGGCGAACACTGAAGCTTTCTTT | CASSIRANTEAFF
TRBJ1-2 | . | TRBV7-2 | . | TGTGCCAGCAGTTATCCAACCCGGGGGCGTTACTATGGCTACACCTTC | CASSYPTRGRYYGYTF
TRBJ2-1 | . | TRBV21-1 | . | TGTGCCGGGGGGAATGGGGTGGGCAGGTCCTCCTACAATGAGCAGTTCTTC | CAGGNGVGRSSYNEQFF
TRBJ2-6 | . | TRBV5-6 | . | TGTGCCAGCAGCTTGCGGTCCTTCTCTGGGGCCAACGTCCTGACTTTC | CASSLRSFSGANVLTF
TRBJ2-1 | once | TRBV4-2 | . | TGTGCCAGCAGACGAGAGGGGAGCTCCTACAATGAGCAGTTCTTC | CASRREGSSYNEQFF
TRBJ2-1 | . | TRBV7-3 | . | TGTGCCAGCAGCGAAAGGGTAGGCTACAATGAGCAGTTCTTC | CASSERVGYNEQFF
TRBJ2-7 | . | TRBV28 | . | TGTGCCAGCAGCGAGACGGTGCGCTACGAGCAGTACTTC | CASSETVRYEQYF
TRBJ2-7 | . | TRBV18 | . | TGTGCCAGCTCACGGTGGGACCAACCCTACGAGCAGTACTTC | CASSRWDQPYEQYF
TRBJ1-1 | . | TRBV19 | . | TGTGCCAGTATCCCTTCCCGCAGGGAGGGAGGAACTGAAGCTTTCTTT | CASIPSRREGGTEAFF
TRBJ1-4 | . | TRBV7-9 | . | TGTGCCAGCAGCCCGGGGGGCAGAATTGGTGAAAAACTGTTTTTT | CASSPGGRIGEKLFF
TRBJ2-7 | few | TRBV5-6 | TRBD1 | TGTGCCAGCCGACCGTCGACAGGGGGCTTGTACGAGCAGTACTTC | CASRPSTGGLYEQYF
TRBJ2-6 | few | TRBV9 | . | TGTGCCAGCAGCGTAGGAGGGTCCGGGGCCAACGTCCTGACTTTC | CASSVGGSGANVLTF
TRBJ2-7 | . | TRBV7-9 | . | TGTGCCAGCAGCTCAATGTTAGAGGAGGGGGTCTACGAGCAGTACTTC | CASSSMLEEGVYEQYF
TRBJ2-7 | . | TRBV30 | . | TGTGCCTGGAATTTCAGGGACGAGCAGTACTTC | CAWNFRDEQYF
TRBJ2-7 | . | TRBV6-1 | TRBD2 | TGTGCCAGCACAACTAGCGGGAGAGGGCGATACGAGCAGTACTTC | CASTTSGRGRYEQYF
TRBJ2-5 | . | TRBV11-2 | . | TGTGCCAGCACCCTAGGGTCAGGGGTTGAGACCCAGTACTTC | CASTLGSGVETQYF
TRBJ2-7 | . | TRBV27 | TRBD2 | TGTGCCAGCAGTTTATATGCGGGACTAGCGGGAGCTGAAGACGAGCAGTACTTC | CASSLYAGLAGAEDEQYF
TRBJ2-1 | . | TRBV28 | TRBD2 | TGTGCCAGCAGCCGGACTAGCGGGAGAGATGAGCAGTTCTTC | CASSRTSGRDEQFF
TRBJ2-2 | . | TRBV5-1 | . | TGCGCCAGCAGCCCCTTCACCGGGGAGCTGTTTTTT | CASSPFTGELFF
TRBJ2-7 | once | TRBV28 | TRBD2 | TGTGCCAGCAGTTTAGCGGGAGCCAACTACGAGCAGTACTTC | CASSLAGANYEQYF
TRBJ1-1 | . | TRBV18 | TRBD1 | TGTGCCAGCTCGCAACAGGGGGTGACGAACACTGAAGCTTTCTTT | CASSQQGVTNTEAFF
TRBJ2-7 | . | TRBV21-1 | . | TGTGCCAGCAGCAAAGTGGGTCGGGACAGCTACGAGCAGTACTTC | CASSKVGRDSYEQYF